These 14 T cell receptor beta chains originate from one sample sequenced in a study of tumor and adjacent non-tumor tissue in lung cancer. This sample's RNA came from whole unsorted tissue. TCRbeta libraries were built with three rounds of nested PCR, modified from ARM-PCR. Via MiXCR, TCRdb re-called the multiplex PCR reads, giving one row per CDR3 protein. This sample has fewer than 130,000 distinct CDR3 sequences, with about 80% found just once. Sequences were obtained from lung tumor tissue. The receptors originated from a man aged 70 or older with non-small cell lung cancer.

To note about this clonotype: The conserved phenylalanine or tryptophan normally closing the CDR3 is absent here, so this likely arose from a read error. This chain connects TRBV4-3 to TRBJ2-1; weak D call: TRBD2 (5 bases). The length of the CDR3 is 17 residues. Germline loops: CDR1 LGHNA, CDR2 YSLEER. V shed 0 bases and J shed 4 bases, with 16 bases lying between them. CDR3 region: CASSQDPAEDEYNEQFL. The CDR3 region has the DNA TGCGCCAGCAGCCAAGACCCAGCGGAAGATGAATACAATGAGCAGTTCTTG.

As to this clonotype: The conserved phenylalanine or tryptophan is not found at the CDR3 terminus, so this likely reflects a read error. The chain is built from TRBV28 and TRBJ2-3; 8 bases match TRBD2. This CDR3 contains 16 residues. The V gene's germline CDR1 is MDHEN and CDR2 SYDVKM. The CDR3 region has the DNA TGTGGCAGCAATTTCTCCAGCGGGAGAGGAACAGATACGCAGTATTTG. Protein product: CGSNFSSGRGTDTQYL.

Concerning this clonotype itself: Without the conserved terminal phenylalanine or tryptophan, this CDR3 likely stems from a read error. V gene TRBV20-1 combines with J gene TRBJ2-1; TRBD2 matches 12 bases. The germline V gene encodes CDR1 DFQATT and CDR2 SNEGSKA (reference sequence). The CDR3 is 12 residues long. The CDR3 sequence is CIAELAGGPQFS. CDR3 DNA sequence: TGCATTGCTGAGCTAGCGGGGGGGCCGCAGTTCTCC.

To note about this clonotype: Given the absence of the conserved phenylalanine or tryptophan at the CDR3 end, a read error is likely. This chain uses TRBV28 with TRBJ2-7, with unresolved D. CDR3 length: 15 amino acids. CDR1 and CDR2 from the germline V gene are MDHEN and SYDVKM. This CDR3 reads CASSLWGFGSCEQYL. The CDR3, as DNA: TGTGCCAGCAGTTTATGGGGGTTCGGGTCCTGCGAGCAGTACTTG.

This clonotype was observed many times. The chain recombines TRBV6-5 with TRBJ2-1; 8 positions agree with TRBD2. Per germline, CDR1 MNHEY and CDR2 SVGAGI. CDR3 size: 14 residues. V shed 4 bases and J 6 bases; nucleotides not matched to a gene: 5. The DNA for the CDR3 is TGTGCCAGCAGTTTCCGGACTAGCATCAATGAGCAGTTCTTC. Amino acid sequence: CASSFRTSINEQFF.

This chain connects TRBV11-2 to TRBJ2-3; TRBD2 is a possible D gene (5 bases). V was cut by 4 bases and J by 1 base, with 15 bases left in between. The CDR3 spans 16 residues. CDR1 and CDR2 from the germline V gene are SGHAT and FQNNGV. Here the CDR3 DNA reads TGTGCCAGCAGCTATGAGGGTGGTTTCGGCACAGATACGCAGTATTTT. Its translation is CASSYEGGFGTDTQYF.

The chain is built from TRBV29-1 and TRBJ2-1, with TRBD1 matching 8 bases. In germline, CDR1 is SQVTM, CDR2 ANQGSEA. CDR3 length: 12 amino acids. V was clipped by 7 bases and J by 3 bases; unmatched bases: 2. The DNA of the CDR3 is TGCAGCGGACAGGGGCTCTACAATGAGCAGTTCTTC. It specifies CSGQGLYNEQFF.

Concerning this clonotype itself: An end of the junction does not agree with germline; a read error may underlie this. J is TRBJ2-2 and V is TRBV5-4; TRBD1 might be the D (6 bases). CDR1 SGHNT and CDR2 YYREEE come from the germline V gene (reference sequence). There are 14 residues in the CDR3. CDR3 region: CASSRIRDIGELFF. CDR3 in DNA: TGTGCCAGCAGCCGAATTAGGGACATCGGGGAACTGTTTTTT. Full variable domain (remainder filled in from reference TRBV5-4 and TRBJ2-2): ETGVTQSPTHLIKTRGQQVTLRCSSQSGHNTVSWYQQALGQGPQFIFQYYREEENGRGNFPPRFSGLQFPNYSSELNVNALELDDSALYLCASSRIRDIGELFFGEGSRLTVL.

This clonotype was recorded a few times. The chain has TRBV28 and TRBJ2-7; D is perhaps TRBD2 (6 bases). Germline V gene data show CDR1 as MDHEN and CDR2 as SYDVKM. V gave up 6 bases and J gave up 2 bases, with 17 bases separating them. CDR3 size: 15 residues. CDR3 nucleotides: TGTGCCAGCAGCCCCTCGGACGGGAGAGCCTACGAGCAGTACTTC. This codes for CASSPSDGRAYEQYF.

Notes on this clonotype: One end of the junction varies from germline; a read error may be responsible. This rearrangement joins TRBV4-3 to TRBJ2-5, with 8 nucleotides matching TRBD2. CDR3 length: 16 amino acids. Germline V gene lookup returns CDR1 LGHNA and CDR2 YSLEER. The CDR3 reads CASSQAGGVGLETQYF. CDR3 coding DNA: TGCGCCAGCAGTCAAGCCGGAGGGGTGGGACTAGAGACACAGTACTTC.

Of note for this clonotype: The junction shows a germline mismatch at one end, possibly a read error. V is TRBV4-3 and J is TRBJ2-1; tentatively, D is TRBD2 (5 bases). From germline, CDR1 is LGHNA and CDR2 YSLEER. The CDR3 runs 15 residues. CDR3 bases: TGCGCCGGCAGTCACAGTCTAGCAGATTACAATGAGCGGTTCTTC. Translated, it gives CAGSHSLADYNERFF.

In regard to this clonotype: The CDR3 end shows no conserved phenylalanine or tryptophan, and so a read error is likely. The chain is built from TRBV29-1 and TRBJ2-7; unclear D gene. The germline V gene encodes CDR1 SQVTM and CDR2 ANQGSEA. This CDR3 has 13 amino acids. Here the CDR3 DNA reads TGCAGCGTTGAGGGCGGCTTCTCCTACGAACAGTACTAC. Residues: CSVEGGFSYEQYY.

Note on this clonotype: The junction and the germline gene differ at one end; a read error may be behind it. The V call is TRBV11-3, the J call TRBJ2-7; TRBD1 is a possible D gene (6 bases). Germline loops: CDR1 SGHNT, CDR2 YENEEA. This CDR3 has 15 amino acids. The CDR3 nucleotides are TGTGCCGGCAGCTTAACAGGGCTTTTTTCCTATAAGCAGTACTTC. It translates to CAGSLTGLFSYKQYF.

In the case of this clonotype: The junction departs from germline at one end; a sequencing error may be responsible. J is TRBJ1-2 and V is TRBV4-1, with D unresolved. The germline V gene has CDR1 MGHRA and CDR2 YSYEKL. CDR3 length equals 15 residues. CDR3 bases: TGCGCCAGCAACCAAGATGCCCAGTGGCGGGATGGCTACACCTTC. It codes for CASNQDAQWRDGYTF.